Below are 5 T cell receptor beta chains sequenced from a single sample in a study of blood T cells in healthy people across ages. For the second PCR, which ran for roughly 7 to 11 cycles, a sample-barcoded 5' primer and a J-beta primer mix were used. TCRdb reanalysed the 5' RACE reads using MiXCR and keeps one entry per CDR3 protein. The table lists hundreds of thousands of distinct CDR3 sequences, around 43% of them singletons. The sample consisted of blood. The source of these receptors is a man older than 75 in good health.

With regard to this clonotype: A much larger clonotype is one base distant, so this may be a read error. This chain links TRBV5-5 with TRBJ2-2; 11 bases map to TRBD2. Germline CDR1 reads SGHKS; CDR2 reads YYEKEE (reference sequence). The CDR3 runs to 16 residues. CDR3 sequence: CAGSYRLAGNTGELFF. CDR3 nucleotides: TGTGCCGGCAGTTACCGACTAGCGGGAAACACCGGGGAGCTGTTTTTT.

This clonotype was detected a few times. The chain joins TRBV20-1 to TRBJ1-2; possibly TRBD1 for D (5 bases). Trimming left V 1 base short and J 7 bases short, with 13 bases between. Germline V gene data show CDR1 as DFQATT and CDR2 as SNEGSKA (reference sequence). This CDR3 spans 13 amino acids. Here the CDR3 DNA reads TGCAGTGCTAGAGGGACAAGTGGATCTGGCTACACCTTC. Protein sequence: CSARGTSGSGYTF.

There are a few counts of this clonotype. CDR3 bases: TGTGCCACCAGGAGTAGCGGGAGTACCCACGACGAGCAGTACTTC. This encodes CATRSSGSTHDEQYF. The genes are TRBV2 and TRBJ2-7, with TRBD2 matching 9 bases. The germline V gene encodes CDR1 SNHLY and CDR2 FYNNEI. There are 15 residues in the CDR3. V shed 10 bases, J shed 5 bases, and the junction held 15 bases outside the gene matches. Combining the CDR3 with reference TRBV2 and TRBJ2-7 gives the whole variable domain EPEVTQTPSHQVTQMGQEVILRCVPISNHLYFYWYRQILGQKVEFLVSFYNNEISEKSEIFDDQFSVERPDGSNFTLKIRSTKLEDSAMYFCATRSSGSTHDEQYFGPGTRLTVT.

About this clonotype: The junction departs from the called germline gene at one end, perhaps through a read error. The CDR3 reads CASSSFWEYANTRELFF. The DNA for the CDR3 is TGTGCCAGCAGCTCATTCTGGGAGTACGCGAACACCCGGGAGCTGTTTTTT. The chain is built from TRBV7-2 and TRBJ2-2; D possibly corresponds to TRBD2 (5 bases). Germline-derived CDR1 and CDR2 are SGHTA and FQGNSA. This CDR3 spans 17 amino acids. The full variable domain, its missing parts supplied by reference TRBV7-2 and TRBJ2-2, is GAGVSQSPSNKVTEKGKDVELRCDPISGHTALYWYRQSLGQGLEFLIYFQGNSAPDKSGLPSDRFSAERTGGSVSTLTIQRTQQEDSAVYLCASSSFWEYANTRELFFGEGSRLTVL.

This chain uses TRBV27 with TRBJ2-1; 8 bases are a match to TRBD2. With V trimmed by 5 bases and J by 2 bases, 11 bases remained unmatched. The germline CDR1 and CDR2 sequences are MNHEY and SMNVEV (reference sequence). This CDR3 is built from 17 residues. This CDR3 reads CASSPRFPGLAYNEQFF. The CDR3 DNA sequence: TGTGCCAGCAGTCCAAGGTTCCCGGGACTAGCCTACAATGAGCAGTTCTTC.